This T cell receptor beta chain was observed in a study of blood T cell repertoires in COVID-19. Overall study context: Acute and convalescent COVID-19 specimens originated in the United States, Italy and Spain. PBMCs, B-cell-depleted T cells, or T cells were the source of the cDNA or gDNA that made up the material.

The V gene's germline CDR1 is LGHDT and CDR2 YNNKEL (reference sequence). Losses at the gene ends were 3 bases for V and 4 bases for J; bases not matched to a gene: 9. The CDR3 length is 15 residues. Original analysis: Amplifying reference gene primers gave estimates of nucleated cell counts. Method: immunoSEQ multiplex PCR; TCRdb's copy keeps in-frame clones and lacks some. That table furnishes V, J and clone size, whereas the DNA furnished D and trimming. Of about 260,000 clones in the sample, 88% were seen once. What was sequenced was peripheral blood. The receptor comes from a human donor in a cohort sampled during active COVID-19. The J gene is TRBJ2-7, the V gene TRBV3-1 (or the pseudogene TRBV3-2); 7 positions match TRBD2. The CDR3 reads CASSQERGLLYEQYF. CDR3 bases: TGTGCCAGCAGCCAGGAACGGGGACTACTTTACGAGCAGTACTTC.